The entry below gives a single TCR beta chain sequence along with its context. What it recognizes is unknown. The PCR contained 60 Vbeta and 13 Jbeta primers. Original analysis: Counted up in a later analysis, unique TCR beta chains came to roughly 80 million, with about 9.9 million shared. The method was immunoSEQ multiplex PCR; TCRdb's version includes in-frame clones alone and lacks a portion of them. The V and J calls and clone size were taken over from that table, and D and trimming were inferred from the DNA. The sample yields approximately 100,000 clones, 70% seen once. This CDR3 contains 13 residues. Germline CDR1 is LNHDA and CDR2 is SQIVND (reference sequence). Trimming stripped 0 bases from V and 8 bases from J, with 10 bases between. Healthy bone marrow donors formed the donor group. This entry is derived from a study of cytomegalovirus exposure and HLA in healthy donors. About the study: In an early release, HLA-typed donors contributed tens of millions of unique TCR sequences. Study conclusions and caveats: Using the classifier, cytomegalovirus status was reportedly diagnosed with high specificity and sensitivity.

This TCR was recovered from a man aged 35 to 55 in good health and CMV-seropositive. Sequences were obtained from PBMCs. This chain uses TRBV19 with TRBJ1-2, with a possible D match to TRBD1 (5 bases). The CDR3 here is CASSIEGERGYTF. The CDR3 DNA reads TGTGCCAGTAGTATAGAAGGGGAACGCGGCTACACCTTC.